The next 7 T cell receptor beta chains were all read from a single sample in a study of PD-L1 blockade in urothelial cancer. Profiling relied on immunoSEQ multiplex PCR, and the TCRdb table lists in-frame clones only, not all of them. The sample includes over 100,000 clones, about 81% of them seen just once. The time point here: pretreatment peripheral blood. The material sequenced was PBMCs, taken around atezolizumab (anti-PD-L1) treatment. These receptors were collected from a man over 45 with urothelial cancer.

This clone was observed a handful of times. V is TRBV6-1 and J is TRBJ1-1; D is possibly TRBD1 (5 bases). CDR1 MNHNS and CDR2 SASEGT come from the germline V gene. This CDR3 region has 13 residues. Trimming left V 4 bases short and J 5 bases short, with 11 bases between. The CDR3 DNA follows: TGTGCCAGCAGTGTCGTAGGGGTTACTGAAGCTTTCTTT. It translates to CASSVVGVTEAFF.

This clone was found once. In nucleotides, the CDR3 is TGTGCCAGCCTCCTAGCCCGGAACGGTGAGACCCAGTACTTC. This sequence encodes CASLLARNGETQYF. The rearrangement links TRBV2 to TRBJ2-5; the D gene is possibly TRBD2 (5 bases). CDR1 is SNHLY, CDR2 FYNNEI, per germline. The CDR3 runs 14 residues. Trimming took 8 bases from V and 5 from J, leaving 18 bases between them.

The chain uses TRBV19 and TRBJ2-2; possibly TRBD2 for D (6 bases). From germline, CDR1 is LNHDA and CDR2 SQIVND (reference sequence). The CDR3 consists of 17 residues. V was clipped by 7 bases and J by 6 bases, with 24 bases between them. The CDR3 DNA reads as TGTGCCAGTAAGGACTACGTCCCATTTGGTAGCGCCGGGGAGCTGTTTTTT. Translating gives CASKDYVPFGSAGELFF.

Only a few counts were recorded for this clone. V is TRBV7-8 and J is TRBJ2-5; possible D gene TRBD1, 6 bases. Germline assignment: CDR1 SGHVS and CDR2 FQNEAQ. The CDR3 sequence is 20 residues long. V shed 5 bases and J shed 2 bases, with 30 bases lying between them. CDR3 DNA: TGTGCCAGCAGCCTAAAGGGGCCCGGGACACCGTTCCGTGGGCAAGAGACCCAGTACTTC. Its translation is CASSLKGPGTPFRGQETQYF.

A single count supports this clone. The chain recombines TRBV9 with TRBJ1-1, with D perhaps matching TRBD1 (5 bases). V lost 4 bases, J lost 4 bases, and 14 bases lay in between. The CDR3 consists of 14 residues. The V gene's germline CDR1 is SGDLS and CDR2 YYNGEE. CDR3 loop: CASSPPGGVTEAFF. The CDR3 DNA reads as TGTGCCAGCAGCCCCCCGGGGGGGGTCACTGAAGCTTTCTTT.

This clone was detected only a few times. The chain uses TRBV27 and TRBJ1-1; 8 bases map to TRBD1. The CDR3 spans 15 residues. Trimming took 8 bases from V and 1 from J; bases not matched to a gene: 9. The V gene's germline CDR1 is MNHEY and CDR2 SMNVEV (reference sequence). The CDR3 DNA is TGTGCCAGCCTGAAACGGGACAGGTGGAACACTGAAGCTTTCTTT. Protein: CASLKRDRWNTEAFF.

The genes are TRBV28 and TRBJ1-4, with 7 bases that match TRBD1. This CDR3 contains 15 residues. Germline assignment: CDR1 MDHEN and CDR2 SYDVKM. V shed 2 bases, J shed 6 bases, and the junction held 6 bases outside the gene matches. CDR3 DNA: TGTGCCAGCAGTTTAAACGGACAGGAGGATGAAAAACTGTTTTTT. Encoded protein: CASSLNGQEDEKLFF.